A selection of T cell receptor beta chains follows, all from one sample in a study of identical twins. One entry per CDR3 protein, called by TCRdb with MiXCR from the 5' RACE reads. The profile shows 1.5 million to 2 million distinct CDR3 sequences, about 32% of them singletons. Input material: cord blood. These receptors all come from a newborn girl in good health. Each CDR3 is given with its conserved first and last residue. A D gene is named only where the DNA matches it firmly. Rows may omit the clone size; those that give it use once, few, many or a size class.

V: TRBV12-3/TRBV12-4
D: TRBD1
length: 14
size: few
J: TRBJ1-5
DNA: TGTGCCAGCAGTCGACAGGGAGTGAGTCAGCCCCAGCATTTT
CDR3: CASSRQGVSQPQHF

V: TRBV5-5
D: NA
length: 15
size: NA
J: TRBJ2-3
DNA: TGTGCCAGCAGCTTGGGACCTACCAACACAGATACGCAGTATTTT
CDR3: CASSLGPTNTDTQYF

V: TRBV5-6
D: NA
length: 13
size: few
J: TRBJ2-3
DNA: TGTGCCAGCAGCTTGTTTCAGGGAGAGACGCAGTATTTT
CDR3: CASSLFQGETQYF

V: TRBV28
D: NA
length: 14
size: few
J: TRBJ1-2
DNA: TGTGCCAGCAGTTTATGGAAGGAATACTATGGCTACACCTTC
CDR3: CASSLWKEYYGYTF

V: TRBV20-1
D: NA
length: 12
size: NA
J: TRBJ2-7
DNA: TGCAGTGCTAGAGAGCCCAACCACGAGCAGTACTTC
CDR3: CSAREPNHEQYF

V: TRBV2
D: NA
length: 11
size: NA
J: TRBJ2-7
DNA: TGTGCCAGCAGTGAGAGAGAAGAGCAGTACTTC
CDR3: CASSEREEQYF

V: TRBV27
D: NA
length: 13
size: few
J: TRBJ1-1
DNA: TGTGCCAGCAGTTTTCAGGGGAAGTCTGAAGCTTTCTTT
CDR3: CASSFQGKSEAFF

V: TRBV29-1
D: NA
length: 14
size: many
J: TRBJ2-3
DNA: TGCAGCGCTGATGGAGGGACGGCCACAGATACGCAGTATTTT
CDR3: CSADGGTATDTQYF

V: TRBV7-2
D: NA
length: 15
size: NA
J: TRBJ1-1
DNA: TGTGCCAGCACCACCAGCTGGCGGTTGAACACTGAAGCTTTCTTT
CDR3: CASTTSWRLNTEAFF

V: TRBV5-6
D: TRBD1
length: 14
size: once
J: TRBJ1-5
DNA: TGTGCCAGCAGCTACCAGGGGGTCAATCAGCCCCAGCATTTT
CDR3: CASSYQGVNQPQHF

V: TRBV7-2
D: NA
length: 13
size: many
J: TRBJ2-1
DNA: TGTGCCAGCAGCTTAGCCTTAGAGAATGAGCAGTTCTTC
CDR3: CASSLALENEQFF

V: TRBV2
D: NA
length: 16
size: NA
J: TRBJ2-6
DNA: TGTGCCAGCAGCCCAGCGCAGAGCTCTGGGGCCAACGTCCTGACTTTC
CDR3: CASSPAQSSGANVLTF

V: TRBV9
D: NA
length: 15
size: NA
J: TRBJ1-2
DNA: TGTGCCAGCAGCACCCAAACGGGACGGAACTATGGCTACACCTTC
CDR3: CASSTQTGRNYGYTF

V: TRBV20-1
D: TRBD2
length: 16
size: NA
J: TRBJ2-1
DNA: TGCAGTGCTAGAGATTCACTAGCGGGGCTGTACAATGAGCAGTTCTTC
CDR3: CSARDSLAGLYNEQFF

V: TRBV27
D: NA
length: 12
size: NA
J: TRBJ1-1
DNA: TGTGCCAGCAGCTTCAAGGGCACTGAAGCTTTCTTT
CDR3: CASSFKGTEAFF

V: TRBV6-1
D: NA
length: 12
size: NA
J: TRBJ1-2
DNA: TGTGCCAGCAGTGAGTTAACCTATGGCTACACCTTC
CDR3: CASSELTYGYTF

V: TRBV19
D: NA
length: 15
size: NA
J: TRBJ1-6
DNA: TGTGGCAGTAGTACCCCGGGACGAGGAACTTCACCCCTCCACTTT
CDR3: CGSSTPGRGTSPLHF

V: TRBV6-5
D: TRBD2
length: 18
size: many
J: TRBJ2-3
DNA: TGTGCCAGCAGTTACTCGGGACTAGCGGGGCCGTACACAGATACGCAGTATTTT
CDR3: CASSYSGLAGPYTDTQYF

V: TRBV7-2
D: NA
length: 12
size: NA
J: TRBJ2-3
DNA: TGTGCCAGCAGCTTAGCGGTGAATACGCAGTATTTT
CDR3: CASSLAVNTQYF

V: TRBV7-9
D: NA
length: 12
size: few
J: TRBJ2-2
DNA: TGTGCCAGCAATCCGGACACCGGGGAGCTGTTTTTT
CDR3: CASNPDTGELFF

V: TRBV21-1
D: NA
length: 11
size: few
J: TRBJ1-5
DNA: TGTGCCAGCAGCAATACGCACCCCCAGCATTTT
CDR3: CASSNTHPQHF

V: TRBV5-8
D: NA
length: 18
size: few
J: TRBJ2-7
DNA: TGTGCCAGCACCTCTCATGGAGGCGGTTCTGGGATCTACTACGAGCAGTACTTC
CDR3: CASTSHGGGSGIYYEQYF

V: TRBV5-1
D: NA
length: 19
size: NA
J: TRBJ2-7
DNA: TGCGCCAGCAGCTTGGGGGGACGGAAAGACTACTTGAGCTCCTACGAGCAGTACTTC
CDR3: CASSLGGRKDYLSSYEQYF

V: TRBV29-1
D: NA
length: 13
size: NA
J: TRBJ2-1
DNA: TGCAGCGTTGAAGGGCCAGGGGACAATGAGCAGTTCTTC
CDR3: CSVEGPGDNEQFF

V: TRBV6-2/TRBV6-3
D: TRBD1
length: 14
size: NA
J: TRBJ2-7
DNA: TGTGCCAGCTGCTGGGGACAGGGGGCCTACGAGCAGTACTTC
CDR3: CASCWGQGAYEQYF

V: TRBV20-1
D: TRBD1
length: 14
size: NA
J: TRBJ2-3
DNA: TGCAGGGGCCTAAGGGCGGGCCAGGGGGATACGCGGTATTTT
CDR3: CRGLRAGQGDTRYF

V: TRBV20-1
D: NA
length: 15
size: NA
J: TRBJ2-7
DNA: TGCAGTGCTAGACGGCGGGCCGCCTCAATCTACGAGCAGTACTTC
CDR3: CSARRRAASIYEQYF

V: TRBV24-1
D: NA
length: 14
size: NA
J: TRBJ2-1
DNA: TGTGCCACCAGTGACGGACATAGTCGCAATGAGCAGTTCTTC
CDR3: CATSDGHSRNEQFF